A single sample gave rise to the 26 T cell receptor beta chains below, sequenced in a study of blood T cell repertoires in COVID-19. Sequenced by immunoSEQ multiplex PCR; TCRdb stores in-frame clones only, minus some. The sample lists about 250,000 clones; 75% to 85% were seen once. Sequencing was carried out using PBMCs or T cells enriched from blood (not recorded which). The receptors originated from a woman aged 45-65 years with acute COVID-19.

The rearrangement links TRBV9 to TRBJ2-7; 10 bases map to TRBD1. After removal of 2 bases from V and 5 bases from J, the junction contained 7 bases not matched to a gene. Germline V gene data show CDR1 as SGDLS and CDR2 as YYNGEE. The CDR3 sequence is 15 residues long. The CDR3 DNA reads as TGTGCCAGCAGCGTGGGGACAGGGGAAACTCACGAGCAGTACTTC. This sequence encodes CASSVGTGETHEQYF.

This CDR3 reads CAWKTGLSNEKLFF. CDR3 sequence (DNA): TGTGCCTGGAAGACAGGGCTGAGTAATGAAAAACTGTTTTTT. This chain connects TRBV30 to TRBJ1-4; 7 bases fit TRBD1. The CDR3 is made up of 14 amino acids. Trimming cost V 4 bases and J 4 bases; bases outside gene matches: 6. CDR1 and CDR2 from the germline V gene are GTSNPN and SVGIG (reference sequence).

The V gene is TRBV29-1, the J gene TRBJ2-6; unclear D gene. The V gene lost 7 bases and the J gene lost 1 base, with 11 bases spanning the gap. This CDR3 is built from 14 residues. The germline V gene has CDR1 SQVTM and CDR2 ANQGSEA. The CDR3 bases are TGCAGCGCACCTATAGAGTCTGGGGCCAACGTCCTGACTTTC. Encoded protein: CSAPIESGANVLTF.

The chain recombines TRBV7-9 with TRBJ2-3; D might be TRBD2 (5 bases). The CDR3 covers 13 residues. V was clipped by 3 bases and J by 6 bases, with 10 bases between them. Germline V lookup: CDR1 SEHNR, CDR2 FQNEAQ (reference sequence). This chain's CDR3 is CASSFNRGDTQYF. CDR3 nucleotides: TGTGCCAGCAGCTTTAACCGCGGGGATACGCAGTATTTT. The full variable domain, its missing parts supplied by reference TRBV7-9 and TRBJ2-3, is DTGVSQNPRHKITKRGQNVTFRCDPISEHNRLYWYRQTLGQGPEFLTYFQNEAQLEKSRLLSDRFSAERPKGSFSTLEIQRTEQGDSAMYLCASSFNRGDTQYFGPGTRLTVL.

There are a few counts of this clone. The rearrangement uses TRBV6-2 or TRBV6-3 and TRBJ2-1; 9 bases fit TRBD2. The CDR3 extends over 16 amino acids. J lost 7 bases, V lost 6 bases, and 13 bases had no gene match. CDR1 is MNHEY, CDR2 SVGEGT, per germline. Here the CDR3 reads CASSPSAAGGRNEQFF. In DNA, the CDR3 is TGTGCCAGCAGCCCCTCCGCCGCGGGGGGGAGAAATGAGCAGTTCTTC.

Regarding this clone: Distinct nucleotide sequences in the sample also encode this CDR3. The rearrangement uses TRBV6-5 and TRBJ1-3; 7 nucleotides match TRBD1. The CDR3 is 15 residues long. CDR1 MNHEY and CDR2 SVGAGI come from the germline V gene. V was clipped by 5 bases and J by 0 bases; unmatched bases: 4. In nucleotides, the CDR3 is TGTGCCAGCAGTCTACAGGGGAGCTCTGGAAACACCATATATTTT. Translating gives CASSLQGSSGNTIYF.

The J gene is TRBJ1-1, the V gene TRBV10-1, with 9 bases identical to TRBD1. Germline-derived CDR1 and CDR2 are WNHNN and SYGVQD (reference sequence). This CDR3 has 15 amino acids. With 3 bases clipped from V and 4 bases from J, the junction kept 6 bases outside the gene matches. CDR3 sequence reads: CASSDGQGRSTEAFF. The CDR3 coding sequence is TGCGCCAGCAGTGACGGACAGGGGAGGAGCACTGAAGCTTTCTTT.

The V call is TRBV7-6, the J call TRBJ2-5; 8 nucleotides line up with TRBD2. Per the germline V gene, CDR1 is SGHVS and CDR2 is FNYEAQ. The CDR3 is 17 residues long. The ends lost 5 bases at V and 4 bases at J; junction bases unmatched: 15. CDR3 sequence (DNA): TGTGCCAGCAGCCGACCGGGAGGGCAGGGAGCTGGAGAGACCCAGTACTTC. Protein: CASSRPGGQGAGETQYF.

The rearrangement joins TRBV29-1 to TRBJ1-5, with D unclear. The V end was cut by 2 bases, the J end by 6 bases, with 8 bases between. The CDR3 runs 12 residues. Germline V gene data show CDR1 as SQVTM and CDR2 as ANQGSEA. The CDR3 region has the DNA TGCAGCGTTGAACTATTAGCTCAGCCCCAGCATTTT. Protein: CSVELLAQPQHF.

The chain joins TRBV5-1 to TRBJ1-1; 8 bases are shared with TRBD1. The CDR3 extends over 14 amino acids. The ends lost 4 bases at V and 1 base at J; junction bases unmatched: 3. Germline values: CDR1 SGHRS, CDR2 YFSETQ. The CDR3 loop is CASSLQGGNTEAFF. CDR3 nucleotide sequence: TGCGCCAGCAGCCTACAGGGGGGGAACACTGAAGCTTTCTTT.

This chain links TRBV5-1 with TRBJ2-2; 10 nucleotides agree with TRBD2. V shed 3 bases, J shed 8 bases, and the junction held 7 bases outside the gene matches. This CDR3 comprises 15 residues. Germline-derived CDR1 and CDR2 are SGHRS and YFSETQ. This chain's CDR3 is CASSSGPGLAGELFF. CDR3 nucleotides: TGCGCCAGCAGCTCGGGTCCGGGACTAGCGGGGGAGCTGTTTTTT. Full variable domain (rest looked up from reference TRBV5-1 and TRBJ2-2): KAGVTQTPRYLIKTRGQQVTLSCSPISGHRSVSWYQQTPGQGLQFLFEYFSETQRNKGNFPGRFSGRQFSNSRSEMNVSTLELGDSALYLCASSSGPGLAGELFFGEGSRLTVL.

The CDR3 bases are TGTGCCAGCAGCTCAGGAGACAGGGTAGACTATGGCTACACCTTC. This sequence encodes CASSSGDRVDYGYTF. The chain uses TRBV5-4 and TRBJ1-2; 7 positions match TRBD1. V gave up 3 bases and J gave up 3 bases; unmatched junction bases: 8. CDR3 size: 15 residues. The germline V gene encodes CDR1 SGHNT and CDR2 YYREEE (reference sequence).

The J gene is TRBJ1-3, the V gene TRBV5-6; no definite D call. Germline values: CDR1 SGHDT, CDR2 YYEEEE. V gave up 4 bases and J gave up 3 bases, with 14 bases separating them. The CDR3 runs 15 residues. The CDR3 region is CASSHKAGDGNTIYF. The DNA for the CDR3 is TGTGCCAGCAGCCACAAGGCGGGAGATGGAAACACCATATATTTT.

This clone appeared a single time. The chain employs TRBV12-5 and TRBJ1-5, with TRBD1 as a possible D gene (5 bases). The ends were cut back, 1 base at V and 2 bases at J, with 15 bases in the middle. Germline CDR1 is LGHNT and CDR2 is FRNRAP. This CDR3 has 17 amino acids. As DNA, the CDR3 is TGTGCTAGTGGTTTGGGGATCCAGGACACTGGCAATCAGCCCCAGCATTTT. Translated: CASGLGIQDTGNQPQHF.

The V and J genes are TRBV20-1 and TRBJ1-1; maybe TRBD1 (6 bases). The germline gives CDR1 DFQATT, CDR2 SNEGSKA (reference sequence). The V end was cut by 5 bases, the J end by 11 bases, with 15 bases between. This CDR3 has 11 residues. Written as DNA, the CDR3 is TGCAGTGCTCATCAGGGGATTTTGGCTTTCTTT. Its translation: CSAHQGILAFF.

CDR3 loop: CASSPDTGSGELFF. CDR3 bases: TGTGCCAGCAGCCCCGACACAGGGTCCGGGGAGCTGTTTTTT. The chain recombines TRBV9 with TRBJ2-2; weak D call: TRBD1 (6 bases). V lost 4 bases to trimming and J lost 6 bases, with 13 bases between them. CDR3 length: 14 amino acids. The V gene's germline CDR1 is SGDLS and CDR2 YYNGEE.

The chain links TRBV5-4 to TRBJ1-1, with TRBD1 as a possible D gene (6 bases). The germline V and J ends were trimmed by 4 bases and 5 bases, with 15 bases remaining between them. Per germline, CDR1 SGHNT and CDR2 YYREEE (reference sequence). The CDR3 is 14 residues long. CDR3 sequence reads: CASSRGQSTTEAFF. The CDR3 nucleotides are TGTGCCAGCAGCCGGGGACAAAGCACAACTGAAGCTTTCTTT.

This sequence joins TRBV5-1 and TRBJ2-7; perhaps TRBD2 as D (6 bases). The CDR3 loop spans 14 amino acids. Germline V CDR1 and CDR2: SGHRS, YFSETQ. V was shortened by 4 bases and J by 6 bases, with 17 bases between the two germline ends. CDR3 in DNA: TGCGCCAGCAGCCCGGACGGGAGAGCGGGCGAGCAGTACTTC. Amino acids: CASSPDGRAGEQYF.

This clone was observed a few times. This chain joins TRBV27 and TRBJ2-1; D is possibly TRBD2 (7 bases). CDR3 length equals 16 residues. Per the germline V gene, CDR1 is MNHEY and CDR2 is SMNVEV (reference sequence). V was pared by 6 bases and J by 1 base, with 16 bases between. CDR3 sequence (DNA): TGTGCCAGCAGCCCCATCGCGGGGGCATCCTACAATGAGCAGTTCTTC. Translated: CASSPIAGASYNEQFF.

The chain is built from TRBV5-6 and TRBJ1-2; TRBD1 matches at 9 bases. The CDR3 loop spans 14 amino acids. The ends lost 0 bases at V and 7 bases at J; junction bases unmatched: 4. The V gene's germline CDR1 is SGHDT and CDR2 YYEEEE. The CDR3 loop is CASSLGDREVGYTF. The CDR3, as DNA: TGTGCCAGCAGCTTGGGGGACAGGGAAGTTGGCTACACCTTC.

The chain joins TRBV11-2 to TRBJ1-2, with D tentatively TRBD1 (5 bases). Germline V lookup: CDR1 SGHAT, CDR2 FQNNGV. The V end was cut by 5 bases, the J end by 3 bases, with 13 bases between. The CDR3 loop spans 14 amino acids. The CDR3 here is CASSPRGGDYGYTF. For the CDR3, the DNA is TGTGCCAGCAGCCCCCGGGGGGGGGACTATGGCTACACCTTC.

This chain uses TRBV19 with TRBJ1-2; 10 bases agree with TRBD1. The germline gives CDR1 LNHDA, CDR2 SQIVND (reference sequence). J lost 8 bases, V lost 6 bases, and 6 bases had no gene match. This CDR3 has 13 residues. For the CDR3, the DNA is TGTGCCAGTAGGGACAGGGGGACGAAAGGCTACACCTTC. Amino acids: CASRDRGTKGYTF.

The chain employs TRBV4-2 and TRBJ1-2; unclear D gene. V dropped 1 base and J dropped 2 bases, with 8 bases sitting between them. The germline V gene has CDR1 LGHNA and CDR2 YNFKEQ. CDR3 length: 14 amino acids. The CDR3 coding sequence is TGTGCCAGCAGCCAAGGAGTGGGCAACTATGGCTACACCTTC. This gives the protein CASSQGVGNYGYTF.

This chain connects TRBV6-2 or TRBV6-3 to TRBJ1-4; 11 bases map to TRBD1. J lost 7 bases, V lost 5 bases, and 6 bases had no gene match. Looked up from germline, CDR1 is MNHEY and CDR2 is SVGEGT. The length of the CDR3 is 15 residues. The CDR3 spells CASSAGQGVTEKLFF. The CDR3, as DNA: TGTGCCAGCAGTGCGGGACAGGGGGTAACTGAAAAACTGTTTTTT.

The sample holds one count of this clone. The chain is built from TRBV9 and TRBJ2-7; 15 bases map to TRBD2. CDR3 length equals 18 residues. Germline trimming cut 2 bases from V and 3 bases from J; bases unmatched to any gene: 9. The germline V gene encodes CDR1 SGDLS and CDR2 YYNGEE. For the CDR3, the DNA is TGTGCCAGCAGCGTCGGGACTAGCGGGGGGCCCCTTGGCTACGAGCAGTACTTC. As protein: CASSVGTSGGPLGYEQYF.

The chain carries TRBV4-3 and TRBJ1-1; TRBD1 matches at 7 bases. The CDR3 is 15 amino acids. The V and J ends lost 2 bases and 0 bases, in that order; junction bases with no gene match: 3. Germline V lookup: CDR1 LGHNA, CDR2 YSLEER. Written as DNA, the CDR3 is TGCGCCAGCAGCCAAAACAGGGGAATGAACACTGAAGCTTTCTTT. It codes for CASSQNRGMNTEAFF.